Listed here are 25 T cell receptor beta chains from one sample, sequenced in a study of T cell changes during pregnancy in multiple sclerosis. TCRdb's table, derived via immunoSEQ multiplex PCR, lists solely in-frame clones and lacks some. The sample consists of 30,000 or so clones, 80% to 90% of them appearing once. The sequencing used CD4+ T cells from peripheral blood mononuclear cells, collected in the first trimester of pregnancy. The source of these receptors is a female donor in good health, enrolled as a control in a pregnancy study.

This rearrangement joins TRBV5-4 to TRBJ2-5; D perhaps matches TRBD2 (6 bases). This CDR3 has 12 residues. Per germline, CDR1 SGHNT and CDR2 YYREEE (reference sequence). V shed 4 bases and J shed 5 bases, with 9 bases lying between them. CDR3: CASSLSGETQYF. In DNA, the CDR3 is TGTGCCAGCAGCCTCAGCGGGGAGACCCAGTACTTC.

The chain uses TRBV7-8 and TRBJ1-2; TRBD1 matches at 7 bases. Germline loops: CDR1 SGHVS, CDR2 FQNEAQ. The CDR3 sequence is 16 residues long. Losses at the gene ends were 2 bases for V and 6 bases for J; bases not matched to a gene: 12. This CDR3 reads CASSLIRAGGRDGYTF. DNA of the CDR3: TGTGCCAGCAGCTTAATTCGGGCAGGGGGTAGGGATGGCTACACCTTC. The whole variable domain, remainder taken from reference TRBV7-8 and TRBJ1-2, is GAGVSQSPRYKVAKRGQDVALRCDPISGHVSLFWYQQALGQGPEFLTYFQNEAQLDKSGLPSDRFFAERPEGSVSTLKIQRTQQEDSAVYLCASSLIRAGGRDGYTFGSGTRLTVV.

The chain is built from TRBV7-2 and TRBJ2-3; tentative D call: TRBD2 (5 bases). The length of the CDR3 is 16 residues. V was trimmed by 5 bases and J by 2 bases, leaving 17 bases between them. Looked up from germline, CDR1 is SGHTA and CDR2 is FQGNSA. CDR3 loop: CASSPEDLTYTDTQYF. DNA of the CDR3: TGTGCCAGCAGCCCCGAGGACTTAACTTACACAGATACGCAGTATTTT. Based on the CDR3 plus reference TRBV7-2 and TRBJ2-3, the full variable domain is GAGVSQSPSNKVTEKGKDVELRCDPISGHTALYWYRQSLGQGLEFLIYFQGNSAPDKSGLPSDRFSAERTGGSVSTLTIQRTQQEDSAVYLCASSPEDLTYTDTQYFGPGTRLTVL.

There are a few counts of this clone. This sequence joins TRBV30 and TRBJ1-1; perhaps TRBD1 as D (6 bases). Trimming removed 3 bases from V and 7 bases from J, with 12 bases in between. Germline V gene lookup returns CDR1 GTSNPN and CDR2 SVGIG (reference sequence). The CDR3 is 12 amino acids. This CDR3 is CAWSGQGGEAFF. CDR3 DNA sequence: TGTGCCTGGAGCGGGCAAGGGGGTGAAGCTTTCTTT.

The chain carries TRBV5-4 and TRBJ1-2, with a weak D call TRBD1 (6 bases). The CDR3 is made up of 13 amino acids. Trimming pared 6 bases from V and 8 bases from J, leaving 17 bases between. CDR1 SGHNT and CDR2 YYREEE come from the germline V gene (reference sequence). CDR3 sequence reads: CASIALAGGGYTF. The DNA for the CDR3 is TGTGCCAGCATCGCTTTGGCGGGGGGCGGCTACACCTTC.

This clone occurred once. The CDR3: CASSIGITVKNTEAFF. The CDR3 region has the DNA TGTGCCAGTAGTATAGGAATCACAGTGAAGAACACTGAAGCTTTCTTT. This chain uses TRBV19 with TRBJ1-1; D gene ambiguous. V lost 1 base and J lost 1, with 13 bases in between. Germline V gene sequence: CDR1 LNHDA, CDR2 SQIVND (reference sequence). The CDR3 is 16 residues long.

The rearrangement links TRBV7-9 to TRBJ1-2; 10 bases line up with TRBD1. CDR1 is SEHNR, CDR2 FQNEAQ, per germline (reference sequence). This CDR3 has 16 amino acids. V lost 5 bases and J lost 2; bases outside the gene matches: 8. The CDR3 sequence: CASSENRDRGNYGYTF. The CDR3 coding sequence is TGTGCCAGCAGCGAAAACCGGGACAGGGGAAACTATGGCTACACCTTC.

This clone was seen once. Here the CDR3 DNA reads TGCGCCAGCAGCTACGGACAGGGGGCCTCTGGAAACACCATATATTTT. It yields the protein CASSYGQGASGNTIYF. This chain uses TRBV5-1 with TRBJ1-3; 11 bases are a match to TRBD1. The V and J ends lost 3 bases and 0 bases, in that order; junction bases with no gene match: 2. The germline V gene has CDR1 SGHRS and CDR2 YFSETQ. CDR3 length equals 16 residues.

The genes are TRBV5-1 and TRBJ2-7; TRBD1 matches at 10 bases. Trimming removed 4 bases from V and 2 bases from J; junction bases left unmatched: 6. CDR3 size: 15 residues. CDR1 is SGHRS, CDR2 YFSETQ, per germline. CDR3 sequence reads: CASSPRQGAAYEQYF. DNA for the CDR3: TGCGCCAGCAGCCCAAGACAGGGGGCAGCCTACGAGCAGTACTTC. Looking up the rest from reference TRBV5-1 and TRBJ2-7 gives the full variable domain: KAGVTQTPRYLIKTRGQQVTLSCSPISGHRSVSWYQQTPGQGLQFLFEYFSETQRNKGNFPGRFSGRQFSNSRSEMNVSTLELGDSALYLCASSPRQGAAYEQYFGPGTRLTVT.

The V call is TRBV25-1, the J call TRBJ1-2; 7 positions match TRBD1. In germline, CDR1 is MGHDK, CDR2 SYGVNS. The CDR3 contains 15 residues. With 4 bases clipped from V and 6 bases from J, the junction kept 11 bases outside the gene matches. The chain's CDR3 is CASSVPGQLIDGYTF. The CDR3 DNA follows: TGTGCCAGCAGTGTGCCGGGACAGCTCATAGATGGCTACACCTTC.

The rearrangement links TRBV7-2 to TRBJ1-5, with D uncertain. Germline V CDR1 and CDR2: SGHTA, FQGNSA. The CDR3 has 13 residues. The V gene lost 0 bases and the J gene lost 11 bases, with 11 bases spanning the gap. CDR3 sequence reads: CASSLARVDTQHF. The DNA for the CDR3 is TGTGCCAGCAGCTTAGCGAGGGTCGACACCCAGCATTTT.

This clone is labeled as medium-sized (0.01 to 0.1%). This chain joins TRBV6-5 and TRBJ1-1, with 9 bases fitting TRBD1. Germline assignment: CDR1 MNHEY and CDR2 SVGAGI. The CDR3 has 15 amino acids. The V gene end was trimmed by 5 bases and the J gene end by 4 bases; junction bases not matched to a gene: 8. The CDR3 coding sequence is TGTGCCAGCAGTCGACAGGGGGTTAGATTCACTGAAGCTTTCTTT. It codes for CASSRQGVRFTEAFF.

This clone came up a few times. The rearrangement uses TRBV2 and TRBJ1-5, with 10 bases matching TRBD1. The J segment lost 1 base and the V segment lost 6 bases, leaving 3 bases of the junction unmatched. CDR3 length: 15 residues. The V gene's germline CDR1 is SNHLY and CDR2 FYNNEI. CDR3 region: CASRGQGTSNQPQHF. The CDR3 DNA is TGTGCCAGCAGGGGACAGGGGACCAGCAATCAGCCCCAGCATTTT.

The chain carries TRBV10-3 and TRBJ1-2; D ambiguous. This CDR3 comprises 17 residues. Trimming took 0 bases from V and 4 from J, leaving 18 bases between them. Germline loops: CDR1 ENHRY, CDR2 SYGVKD. CDR3 nucleotide sequence: TGTGCCATCAGTGAGTCGTTCCTCCAGGTAATTGGCTATGGCTACACCTTC. It yields the protein CAISESFLQVIGYGYTF.

This chain uses TRBV19 with TRBJ2-1, with 9 bases lining up with TRBD1. V shed 0 bases, J shed 8 bases, and the junction held 14 bases outside the gene matches. This CDR3 region has 18 residues. Germline assignment: CDR1 LNHDA and CDR2 SQIVND (reference sequence). The DNA for the CDR3 is TGTGCCAGTAGTATAGATCCCCTCGACAGGGGGTTTAGTCATGAGCAGTTCTTC. Translation: CASSIDPLDRGFSHEQFF.

The chain links TRBV7-9 to TRBJ1-4; 8 bases match TRBD1. The CDR3 length is 15 residues. V shed 1 base, J shed 8 bases, and the junction held 6 bases outside the gene matches. Germline CDR1 SEHNR, CDR2 FQNEAQ (reference sequence). CDR3 region: CASSLVTGDGEKLFF. DNA for the CDR3: TGTGCCAGCAGCTTAGTGACAGGGGACGGCGAAAAACTGTTTTTT.

The chain has TRBV5-6 and TRBJ2-7; D may be TRBD1 (6 bases). This CDR3 region has 14 residues. Deletions cut 2 bases from V and 9 bases from J, with 18 bases between. CDR1 is SGHDT, CDR2 YYEEEE, per germline. This CDR3 reads CASSLVRDTSLQYF. The DNA of the CDR3 is TGTGCCAGCAGCTTAGTCCGGGACACATCTTTGCAGTACTTC.

The chain has TRBV27 and TRBJ1-2; D is unresolved. Between the trimmed V and J ends, which lost 0 bases and 2 bases, there was a span of 7 bases. The CDR3 has 14 residues. CDR1 is MNHEY, CDR2 SMNVEV, per germline (reference sequence). Written as DNA, the CDR3 is TGTGCCAGCAGTTTATCTCGGCGGAACTATGGCTACACCTTC. Protein sequence: CASSLSRRNYGYTF.

The genes are TRBV7-2 and TRBJ2-7; D ambiguous. Trimming took 5 bases from V and 7 from J, leaving 12 bases between them. This CDR3 region has 12 residues. The germline V gene has CDR1 SGHTA and CDR2 FQGNSA. CDR3 in amino acids: CASSRSRWEQYF. In DNA form, the CDR3 reads TGTGCCAGCAGCCGCTCCCGGTGGGAGCAGTACTTC.

The chain is built from TRBV4-2 and TRBJ2-7, with TRBD1 identical over 7 bases. V shed 4 bases and J 6 bases; nucleotides not matched to a gene: 6. The germline gives CDR1 LGHNA, CDR2 YNFKEQ. This CDR3 contains 13 residues. This chain's CDR3 is CASSRTGSTEQYF. DNA of the CDR3: TGTGCCAGCAGCCGGACAGGCTCTACCGAGCAGTACTTC.

This chain uses TRBV5-5 with TRBJ1-5; perhaps TRBD1 as D (5 bases). In germline, CDR1 is SGHKS, CDR2 YYEKEE (reference sequence). Trimming cost V 0 bases and J 4 bases, with 8 bases left between them. The CDR3 has 14 amino acids. The CDR3 loop reads CASSLDRPNQPQHF. CDR3 in DNA: TGTGCCAGCAGCTTGGACAGGCCTAATCAGCCCCAGCATTTT.

In its sample, this clone was seen a few times. The chain links TRBV21-1 to TRBJ1-1. TRBV21-1 is labeled a pseudogene. The CDR3 loop spans 17 amino acids. In DNA form, the CDR3 reads TGTGCCAGCAGCAAAGTAGCCAGACTACTCTTGAACACTGAAGCTTTCTTT. Translating gives CASSKVARLLLNTEAFF.

The V and J genes are TRBV4-3 and TRBJ2-5; 11 nucleotides align to TRBD1. Germline CDR1 reads LGHNA; CDR2 reads YSLEER. V trimming: 4 bases; J trimming: 4 bases; junction bases outside the gene matches: 5. The CDR3 is 15 amino acids. The CDR3 nucleotides are TGCGCCAGCAGCCGTACGGGACAGGGGGGAGAGACCCAGTACTTC. It specifies CASSRTGQGGETQYF.

The V and J genes are TRBV7-3 and TRBJ2-7, with D tentatively TRBD1 (6 bases). This CDR3 contains 13 residues. Germline V gene data show CDR1 as SGHTA and CDR2 as FQGTGA. V gave up 1 base and J gave up 5 bases, with 9 bases separating them. The CDR3 sequence: CASSLSRGDEQYF. The CDR3 DNA reads TGTGCCAGCAGCTTAAGCAGGGGCGACGAGCAGTACTTC.

This sequence joins TRBV27 and TRBJ1-2, with 8 positions matching TRBD1. There are 15 residues in the CDR3. CDR1 is MNHEY and CDR2 is SMNVEV in the germline V gene (reference sequence). V shed 0 bases and J 4 bases; nucleotides not matched to a gene: 4. The CDR3 loop reads CASSLSGTGRYGYTF. CDR3 bases: TGTGCCAGCAGTTTATCTGGGACAGGACGCTATGGCTACACCTTC.